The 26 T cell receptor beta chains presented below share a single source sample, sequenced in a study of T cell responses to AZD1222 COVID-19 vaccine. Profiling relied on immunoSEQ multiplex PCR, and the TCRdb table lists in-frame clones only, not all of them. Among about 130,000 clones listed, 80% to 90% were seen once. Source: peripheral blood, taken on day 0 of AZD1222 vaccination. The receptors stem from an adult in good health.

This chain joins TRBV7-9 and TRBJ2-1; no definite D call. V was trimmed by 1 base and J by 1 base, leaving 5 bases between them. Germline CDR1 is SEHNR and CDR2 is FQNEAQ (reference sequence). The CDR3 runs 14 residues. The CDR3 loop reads CASSLVLSYNEQFF. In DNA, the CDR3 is TGTGCCAGCAGCTTAGTACTATCCTACAATGAGCAGTTCTTC.

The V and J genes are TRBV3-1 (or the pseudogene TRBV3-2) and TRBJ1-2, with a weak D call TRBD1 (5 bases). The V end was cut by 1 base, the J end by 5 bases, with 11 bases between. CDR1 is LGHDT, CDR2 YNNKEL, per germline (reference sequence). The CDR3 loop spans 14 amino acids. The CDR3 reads CASSQARGMYGYTF. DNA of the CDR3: TGTGCCAGCAGCCAAGCCCGGGGGATGTATGGCTACACCTTC.

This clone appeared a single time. This CDR3 reads CASSSTNQPQHF. The CDR3 DNA reads TGTGCCAGCAGTTCCACCAATCAGCCCCAGCATTTT. This rearrangement joins TRBV28 to TRBJ1-5; D is uncertain. Between the trimmed V and J ends, which lost 4 bases and 3 bases, there was a span of 4 bases. Germline assignment: CDR1 MDHEN and CDR2 SYDVKM. The length of the CDR3 is 12 residues.

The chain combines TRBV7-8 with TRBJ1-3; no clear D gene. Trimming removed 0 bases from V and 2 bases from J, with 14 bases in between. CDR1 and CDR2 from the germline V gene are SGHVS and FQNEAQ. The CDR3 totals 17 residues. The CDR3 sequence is CASSLARVGRTGNTIYF. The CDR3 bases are TGTGCCAGCAGCTTAGCGCGGGTTGGCAGAACTGGAAACACCATATATTTT. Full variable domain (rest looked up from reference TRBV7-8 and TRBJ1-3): GAGVSQSPRYKVAKRGQDVALRCDPISGHVSLFWYQQALGQGPEFLTYFQNEAQLDKSGLPSDRFFAERPEGSVSTLKIQRTQQEDSAVYLCASSLARVGRTGNTIYFGEGSWLTVV.

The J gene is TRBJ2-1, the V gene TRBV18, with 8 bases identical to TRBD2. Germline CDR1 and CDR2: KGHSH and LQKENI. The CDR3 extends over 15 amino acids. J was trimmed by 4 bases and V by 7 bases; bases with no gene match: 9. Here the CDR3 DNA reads TGTGCCAGCTACCCGGGCGGGGGGCCTTACAATGAGCAGTTCTTC. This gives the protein CASYPGGGPYNEQFF.

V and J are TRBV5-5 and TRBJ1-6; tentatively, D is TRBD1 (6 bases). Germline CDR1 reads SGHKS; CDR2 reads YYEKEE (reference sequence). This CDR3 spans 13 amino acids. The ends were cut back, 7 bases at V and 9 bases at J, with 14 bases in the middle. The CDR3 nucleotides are TGTGCCAGCTTCTGGGGGCTTGGTTCACCCCTCCACTTT. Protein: CASFWGLGSPLHF. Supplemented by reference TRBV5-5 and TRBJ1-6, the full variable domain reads DAGVTQSPTHLIKTRGQQVTLRCSPISGHKSVSWYQQVLGQGPQFIFQYYEKEERGRGNFPDRFSARQFPNYSSELNVNALLLGDSALYLCASFWGLGSPLHFGNGTRLTVT.

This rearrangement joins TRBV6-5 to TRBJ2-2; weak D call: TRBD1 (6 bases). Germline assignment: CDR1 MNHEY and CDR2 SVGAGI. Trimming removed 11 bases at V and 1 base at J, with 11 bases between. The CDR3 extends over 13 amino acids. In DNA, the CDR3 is TGTGCCGGCCAGGACAGGAACACCGGGGAGCTGTTTTTT. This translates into CAGQDRNTGELFF.

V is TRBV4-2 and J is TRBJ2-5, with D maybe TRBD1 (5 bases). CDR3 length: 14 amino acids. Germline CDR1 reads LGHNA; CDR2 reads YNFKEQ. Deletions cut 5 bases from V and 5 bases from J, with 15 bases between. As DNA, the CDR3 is TGTGCCAGCAGCTACCCCGACAGAGCGGAGACCCAGTACTTC. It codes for CASSYPDRAETQYF.

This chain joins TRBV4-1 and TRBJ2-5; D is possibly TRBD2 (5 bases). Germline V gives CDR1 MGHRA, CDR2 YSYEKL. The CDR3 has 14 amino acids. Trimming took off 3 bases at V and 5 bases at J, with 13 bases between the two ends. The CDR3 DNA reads TGCGCCAGCAGCCATAGTCTAGCCGAGGAGACCCAGTACTTC. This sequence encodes CASSHSLAEETQYF.

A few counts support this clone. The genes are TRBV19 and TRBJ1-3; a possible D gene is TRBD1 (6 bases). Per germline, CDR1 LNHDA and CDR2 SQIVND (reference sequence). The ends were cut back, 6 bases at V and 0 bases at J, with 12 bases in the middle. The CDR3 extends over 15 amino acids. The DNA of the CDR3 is TGTGCCAGTAGAGACAGGCATCACTCTGGAAACACCATATATTTT. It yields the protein CASRDRHHSGNTIYF. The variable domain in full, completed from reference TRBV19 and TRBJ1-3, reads DGGITQSPKYLFRKEGQNVTLSCEQNLNHDAMYWYRQDPGQGLRLIYYSQIVNDFQKGDIAEGYSVSREKKESFPLTVTSAQKNPTAFYLCASRDRHHSGNTIYFGEGSWLTVV.

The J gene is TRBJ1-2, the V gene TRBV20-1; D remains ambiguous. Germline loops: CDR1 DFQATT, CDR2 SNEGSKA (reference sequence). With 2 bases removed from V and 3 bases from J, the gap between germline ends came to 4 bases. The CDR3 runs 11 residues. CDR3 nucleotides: TGCAGTGCTAGATGGGACTATGGCTACACCTTC. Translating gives CSARWDYGYTF.

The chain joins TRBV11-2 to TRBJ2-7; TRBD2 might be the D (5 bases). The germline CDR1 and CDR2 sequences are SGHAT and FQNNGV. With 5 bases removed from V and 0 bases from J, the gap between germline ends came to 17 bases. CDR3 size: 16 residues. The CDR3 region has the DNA TGTGCCAGCAGCCTCGTTCTGGAGGCCAGCTCCTACGAGCAGTACTTC. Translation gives CASSLVLEASSYEQYF.

The CDR3 DNA follows: TGCAGCGGCAGACAGGGAGGAACTGAAGCTTTCTTT. This codes for CSGRQGGTEAFF. The chain recombines TRBV29-1 with TRBJ1-1; 7 bases line up with TRBD1. V gave up 7 bases and J gave up 5 bases; unmatched junction bases: 7. CDR3 length: 12 residues. Germline lookup yields CDR1 SQVTM and CDR2 ANQGSEA.

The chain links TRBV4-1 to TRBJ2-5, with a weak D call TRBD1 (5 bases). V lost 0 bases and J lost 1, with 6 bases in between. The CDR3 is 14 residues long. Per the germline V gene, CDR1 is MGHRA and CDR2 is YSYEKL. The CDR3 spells CASSQEGLQETQYF. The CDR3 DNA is TGCGCCAGCAGCCAAGAGGGGCTCCAAGAGACCCAGTACTTC.

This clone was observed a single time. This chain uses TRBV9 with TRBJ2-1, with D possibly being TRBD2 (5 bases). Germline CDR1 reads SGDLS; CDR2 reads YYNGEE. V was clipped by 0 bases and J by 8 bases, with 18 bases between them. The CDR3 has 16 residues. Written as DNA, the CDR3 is TGTGCCAGCAGCGTAGGGGCTAGCCTTACTCGCGATGAGCAGTTCTTC. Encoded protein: CASSVGASLTRDEQFF.

CDR3 bases: TGTGCCAGCAGCTTGCATGGGTATAGCAATCAGCCCCAGCATTTT. It translates to CASSLHGYSNQPQHF. J is TRBJ1-5 and V is TRBV5-8, with D unresolved. Germline V lookup: CDR1 SGHTS, CDR2 YDEGEE. CDR3 length: 15 amino acids. V was cut by 1 base and J by 0 bases, with 8 bases left in between.

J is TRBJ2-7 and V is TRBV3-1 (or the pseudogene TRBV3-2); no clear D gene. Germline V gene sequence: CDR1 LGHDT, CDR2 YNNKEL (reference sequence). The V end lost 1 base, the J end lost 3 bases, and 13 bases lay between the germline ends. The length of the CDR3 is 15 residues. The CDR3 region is CASSQGLGGNYEQYF. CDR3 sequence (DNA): TGTGCCAGCAGCCAAGGGCTGGGCGGCAACTACGAGCAGTACTTC.

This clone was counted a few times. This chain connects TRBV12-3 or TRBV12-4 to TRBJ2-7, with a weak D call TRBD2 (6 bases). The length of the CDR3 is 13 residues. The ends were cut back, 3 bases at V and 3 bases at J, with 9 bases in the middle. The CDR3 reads CASSLKGGYEQYF. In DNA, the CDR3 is TGTGCCAGCAGTTTGAAGGGAGGCTACGAGCAGTACTTC.

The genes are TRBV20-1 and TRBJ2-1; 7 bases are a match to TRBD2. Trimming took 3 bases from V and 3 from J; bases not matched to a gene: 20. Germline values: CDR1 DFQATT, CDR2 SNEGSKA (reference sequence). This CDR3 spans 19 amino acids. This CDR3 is CSASAGAGESWWSYNEQFF. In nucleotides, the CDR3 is TGCAGTGCTAGTGCTGGCGCGGGAGAGAGCTGGTGGAGCTACAATGAGCAGTTCTTC.

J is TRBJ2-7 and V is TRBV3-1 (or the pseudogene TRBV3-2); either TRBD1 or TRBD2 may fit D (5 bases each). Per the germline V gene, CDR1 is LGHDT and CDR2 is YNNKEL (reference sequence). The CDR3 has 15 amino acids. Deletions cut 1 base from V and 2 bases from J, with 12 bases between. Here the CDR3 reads CASSQAGTVPYEQYF. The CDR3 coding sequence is TGTGCCAGCAGCCAAGCCGGGACGGTCCCCTACGAGCAGTACTTC.

The chain's CDR3 is CASSEAAGTGHF. The CDR3 bases are TGTGCCAGCAGTGAAGCAGCCGGGACAGGGCATTTT. The gene calls are TRBV2 and TRBJ1-5; TRBD1 aligns across 8 bases. Germline V gives CDR1 SNHLY, CDR2 FYNNEI. With V trimmed by 0 bases and J by 15 bases, 4 bases remained unmatched. The CDR3 has 12 residues.

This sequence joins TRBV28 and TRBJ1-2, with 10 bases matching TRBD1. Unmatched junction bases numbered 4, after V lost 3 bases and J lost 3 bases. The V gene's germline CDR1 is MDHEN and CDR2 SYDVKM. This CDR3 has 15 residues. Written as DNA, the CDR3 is TGTGCCAGCAGTTTGTTGGGGACAGGGGACTATGGCTACACCTTC. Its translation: CASSLLGTGDYGYTF.

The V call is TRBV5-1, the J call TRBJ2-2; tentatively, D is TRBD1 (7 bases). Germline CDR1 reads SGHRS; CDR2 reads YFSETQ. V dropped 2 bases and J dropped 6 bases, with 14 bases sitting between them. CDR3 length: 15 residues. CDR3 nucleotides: TGCGCCAGCAGCTTTCTGACCAGGGGGGCCGGGGAGCTGTTTTTT. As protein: CASSFLTRGAGELFF.

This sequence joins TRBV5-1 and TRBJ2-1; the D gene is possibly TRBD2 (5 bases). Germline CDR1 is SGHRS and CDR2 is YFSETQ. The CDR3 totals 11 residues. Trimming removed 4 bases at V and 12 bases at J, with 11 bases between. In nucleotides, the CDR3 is TGCGCCAGCAGCCCAGGACTTCTGCAGTTCTTC. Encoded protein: CASSPGLLQFF.

Written as DNA, the CDR3 is TGTGCCAGCAGTTTACGGCCAGGGCGGGTAGAGACCCAGTACTTC. Translated, it gives CASSLRPGRVETQYF. The rearrangement links TRBV27 to TRBJ2-5; tentatively, D is TRBD1 or TRBD2 (5 bases each). Trimming cost V 2 bases and J 4 bases, with 14 bases left between them. Germline loops: CDR1 MNHEY, CDR2 SMNVEV (reference sequence). The length of the CDR3 is 15 residues.

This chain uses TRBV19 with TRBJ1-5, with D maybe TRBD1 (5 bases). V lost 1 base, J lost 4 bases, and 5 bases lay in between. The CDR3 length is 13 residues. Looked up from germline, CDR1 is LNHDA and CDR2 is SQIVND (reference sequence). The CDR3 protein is CASSIAGNQPQHF. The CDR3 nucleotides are TGTGCCAGTAGTATAGCAGGGAATCAGCCCCAGCATTTT.